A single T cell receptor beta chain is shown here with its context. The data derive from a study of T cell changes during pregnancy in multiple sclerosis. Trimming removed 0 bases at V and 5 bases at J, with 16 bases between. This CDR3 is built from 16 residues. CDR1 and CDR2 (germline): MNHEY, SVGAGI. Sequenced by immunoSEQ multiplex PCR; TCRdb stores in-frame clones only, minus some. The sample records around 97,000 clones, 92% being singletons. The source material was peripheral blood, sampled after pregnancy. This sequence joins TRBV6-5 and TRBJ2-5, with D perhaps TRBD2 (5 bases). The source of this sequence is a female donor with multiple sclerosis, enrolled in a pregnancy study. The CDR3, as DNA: TGTGCCAGCAGTTACTCGCGGGTAGCGAAAAGGGAGACCCAGTACTTC. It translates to CASSYSRVAKRETQYF.